A selection of T cell receptor beta chains follows, all from one sample in a study of T cells after somatic rescue of genetic block. Measured with immunoSEQ multiplex PCR; TCRdb has only the in-frame clones, and not every one. The table has approximately 100,000 clones, 70% to 90% seen once. What was sequenced was peripheral blood mononuclear cells (PBMCs). The receptors here all came from a woman under 30. The CDR3 runs from the conserved cysteine through the conserved F or W. Fields, in order: D gene, V gene, CDR3 protein. D genes are given only for firm matches.

>-|TRBV5-1
CASSLAGSGGYEQYF
>TRBD1|TRBV6-6
CASSYPGQGNYEQYF
>-|TRBV29-1
CSVESGGKWGSNYGYTF
>-|TRBV5-1
CASSLGGPVAEAFF
>-|TRBV11-2
CASSLPFRDGSPLHF
>-|TRBV28
CASNQPGDSTLNTEAFF
>-|TRBV10-3
CAISELSPDNEQFF
>-|TRBV19
CASSVGRGTEAFF
>TRBD2|TRBV5-1
CASSLFLVAGEGGEQFF
>-|TRBV5-1
CASSLEAGSSYEQYF
>TRBD1|TRBV6-6
CASTSGQARLNEQFF
>TRBD1|TRBV5-1
CASSAPDRGGGYTF
>TRBD1|TRBV4-3
CASSRGQGVSNEQFF
>TRBD1|TRBV29-1
CSALTGVTGELFF
>TRBD2|TRBV27
CASSLRTSGRASTDTQYF
>-|TRBV6-5
CASSVAGSHQPQHF